The 10 T cell receptor beta chains below were found in one sample sequenced in a study of identical twins. MiXCR, run by TCRdb on the 5' RACE reads, gives a single entry per CDR3 protein. This sample has approximately 530,000 distinct CDR3 sequences, with more than 20% found just once. The sample was also linked to a second study, of yellow fever vaccine responses in identical twins.

The sequencing sample was made of CD4+ T cells sorted from blood. These receptors were taken from a woman between 18 and 30 years old in good health.

The rearrangement joins TRBV7-8 to TRBJ1-2; 7 nucleotides agree with TRBD1. Germline CDR1 is SGHVS and CDR2 is FQNEAQ. The CDR3 runs 15 residues. V lost 1 base, J lost 4 bases, and 6 bases stayed unmatched. The CDR3 sequence: CASSLELSGGYGYTF. The CDR3 nucleotides read TGTGCCAGCAGCTTAGAACTATCAGGGGGCTATGGCTACACCTTC. Variable domain in full (rest from reference TRBV7-8 and TRBJ1-2): GAGVSQSPRYKVAKRGQDVALRCDPISGHVSLFWYQQALGQGPEFLTYFQNEAQLDKSGLPSDRFFAERPEGSVSTLKIQRTQQEDSAVYLCASSLELSGGYGYTFGSGTRLTVV.

Points on this clonotype: The junction does not match germline at one end; this may be a read error. The rearrangement links TRBV24-1 to TRBJ2-1; D is unclear. Germline assignment: CDR1 KGHDR and CDR2 SFDVKD. CDR3 length: 11 amino acids. The CDR3 loop reads CATSDRNQQFF. CDR3 nucleotides: TGTGCCACCAGTGATCGCAATCAGCAGTTCTTC.

The table lists this clonotype with a few counts. The J gene is TRBJ2-1, the V gene TRBV20-1; the D is unclear. This CDR3 comprises 12 residues. Germline V lookup: CDR1 DFQATT, CDR2 SNEGSKA (reference sequence). Trimming took 5 bases from V and 6 from J, leaving 11 bases between them. CDR3 in DNA: TGCAGTGCTTCCCAACTTTCCAATGAGCAGTTCTTC. Translation gives CSASQLSNEQFF.

This chain links TRBV4-1 with TRBJ2-1; 9 bases align to TRBD1. This CDR3 comprises 17 residues. The germline CDR1 and CDR2 sequences are MGHRA and YSYEKL. With V trimmed by 3 bases and J by 6 bases, 12 bases remained unmatched. The CDR3: CASSHHPRDRVANEQFF. The CDR3 DNA sequence: TGCGCCAGCAGCCACCACCCCCGGGACAGGGTTGCCAATGAGCAGTTCTTC.

The chain is built from TRBV29-1 and TRBJ2-1; no definite D call. CDR1 SQVTM and CDR2 ANQGSEA come from the germline V gene. CDR3 size: 14 residues. Trimming took off 6 bases at V and 7 bases at J, with 19 bases between the two ends. The CDR3 bases are TGCAGCGTGTTACAGCTCCTCGCTTTGAATGAGCAGTTCTTC. Its translation: CSVLQLLALNEQFF.

The chain links TRBV18 to TRBJ2-7, with 10 bases identical to TRBD1. There are 16 residues in the CDR3. Germline V gives CDR1 KGHSH, CDR2 LQKENI. V lost 6 bases to trimming and J lost 4 bases; unmatched junction nucleotides: 12. In DNA form, the CDR3 reads TGTGCCAGCTCCCGGATACCGGGACAGGGGAATTACGAGCAGTACTTC. This encodes CASSRIPGQGNYEQYF.

This clonotype was recorded a few times. The chain recombines TRBV5-1 with TRBJ2-1; TRBD1 matches at 7 bases. This CDR3 comprises 15 residues. Losses at the gene ends were 0 bases for V and 8 bases for J; bases not matched to a gene: 8. Germline-derived CDR1 and CDR2 are SGHRS and YFSETQ. The CDR3 DNA follows: TGCGCCAGCAGCTTGGGACAGGGCCAGGCGCATGAGCAGTTCTTC. It translates to CASSLGQGQAHEQFF.

This clonotype was seen a handful of times. Here the CDR3 reads CASRVLGSRSYNEQFF. The CDR3 DNA reads TGTGCCAGCAGGGTACTAGGGAGTCGATCCTACAATGAGCAGTTCTTC. This rearrangement joins TRBV12-3 or TRBV12-4 to TRBJ2-1, with D perhaps matching TRBD2 (5 bases). The length of the CDR3 is 16 residues. Trimming took off 6 bases at V and 1 base at J, with 16 bases between the two ends.

V and J are TRBV29-1 and TRBJ2-7; 13 nucleotides match TRBD2. J was trimmed by 5 bases and V by 6 bases; bases with no gene match: 7. The germline V gene has CDR1 SQVTM and CDR2 ANQGSEA. The CDR3 sequence is 14 residues long. CDR3 protein: CSVLRTSGSDEQYF. The CDR3 coding sequence is TGCAGCGTACTCCGGACTAGCGGGAGCGACGAGCAGTACTTC.

This chain links TRBV2 with TRBJ2-1; 8 positions agree with TRBD2. The germline CDR1 and CDR2 sequences are SNHLY and FYNNEI. The CDR3 covers 15 residues. V dropped 6 bases and J dropped 6; count of bases not matched to a gene: 10. Here the CDR3 DNA reads TGTGCCAGCAGGGGGAGCGGGAGCAGGGTCAATGAGCAGTTCTTC. It yields the protein CASRGSGSRVNEQFF.